This passage covers 24 T cell receptor beta chains from one sample sequenced in a study of Graves' ophthalmopathy and Graves' hyperthyroidism. RNA transcripts were the source from which TCR beta CDR3 regions were amplified. The workflow started with a first-round RT-PCR run with HTBI primers and then moved on to a second-round multiplex PCR. Via MiXCR, TCRdb re-called the multiplex PCR reads, giving one row per CDR3 protein. This table has over a million distinct CDR3 sequences, around a third appearing once. Sequencing was carried out using peripheral blood or thyroid tissue (not recorded which). The receptor set was obtained from an adult man with Graves' hyperthyroidism.

This clonotype came up many times. For the CDR3, the DNA is TGTGCCAGCAGTGAAGGACGGGGGGCCAGCACCGGGGAGCTGTTTTTT. Translating it yields CASSEGRGASTGELFF. The chain carries TRBV2 and TRBJ2-2; D may be TRBD2 (7 bases). The germline V gene has CDR1 SNHLY and CDR2 FYNNEI. The CDR3 contains 16 residues. Trimming took off 1 base at V and 4 bases at J, with 13 bases between the two ends.

J is TRBJ2-5 and V is TRBV5-8; either TRBD1 or TRBD2 may supply D (7 bases each). Germline CDR1 and CDR2: SGHTS and YDEGEE. The CDR3 length is 16 residues. With 2 bases removed from V and 2 bases from J, the gap between germline ends came to 16 bases. The CDR3 reads CASSLPGGEIQETQYF. The CDR3 bases are TGTGCCAGCAGCTTACCAGGGGGGGAGATTCAAGAGACCCAGTACTTC.

The CDR3 DNA reads as TGTGCCAGCAGCCAGTGGATACGAGAAAAACTGTTTTTT. As protein: CASSQWIREKLFF. This rearrangement joins TRBV12-3 or TRBV12-4 to TRBJ1-4, with unresolved D. The CDR3 runs 13 residues. V was clipped by 6 bases and J by 8 bases, with 13 bases between them.

This clonotype has ten or more counts. The J gene is TRBJ1-4, the V gene TRBV7-9; 10 bases are a match to TRBD1. With 4 bases clipped from V and 15 bases from J, the junction kept 20 bases outside the gene matches. The CDR3 covers 17 residues. Germline CDR1 SEHNR, CDR2 FQNEAQ (reference sequence). The CDR3 bases are TGTGCCAGCAGCTCGTCCTCCCCGGGACAGGGGCCGCTTGGTGTGTTTTTT. Its protein product is CASSSSSPGQGPLGVFF.

The rearrangement uses TRBV2 and TRBJ1-5; the D gene is possibly TRBD1 (5 bases). V was trimmed by 4 bases and J by 5 bases, leaving 24 bases between them. CDR3 length: 18 residues. The germline V gene has CDR1 SNHLY and CDR2 FYNNEI. The CDR3 sequence is CASSGLPLDSGLDQPQHF. CDR3 DNA: TGTGCCAGCAGTGGTCTACCCCTTGACAGCGGGCTTGATCAGCCCCAGCATTTT.

The V call is TRBV7-9, the J call TRBJ2-5, with 7 bases matching TRBD1. The CDR3 runs 13 residues. With 6 bases clipped from V and 5 bases from J, the junction kept 6 bases outside the gene matches. The germline gives CDR1 SEHNR, CDR2 FQNEAQ (reference sequence). The CDR3 sequence: CASRTDRMETQYF. The DNA for the CDR3 is TGTGCCAGCAGAACGGACAGGATGGAGACCCAGTACTTC.

This chain links TRBV13 with TRBJ1-2; possibly TRBD1 for D (5 bases). The CDR3 spans 15 residues. Per germline, CDR1 PRHDT and CDR2 FYEKMQ (reference sequence). The V and J ends lost 5 bases and 0 bases respectively, with 13 bases between them. This CDR3 reads CASSANRIANYGYTF. In nucleotides, the CDR3 is TGTGCCAGCAGCGCGAACAGGATAGCTAACTATGGCTACACCTTC.

The table lists this clonotype with a few counts. The CDR3: CASRVEPTNTEAFF. The CDR3 DNA is TGTGCCAGCAGAGTGGAGCCGACGAACACTGAAGCTTTCTTT. J is TRBJ1-1 and V is TRBV6-5, with no clear D. V lost 6 bases and J 1 base, leaving 12 bases between the germline ends. This CDR3 spans 14 amino acids. The V gene's germline CDR1 is MNHEY and CDR2 SVGAGI.

This clonotype appeared many times. The chain joins TRBV5-1 to TRBJ2-7; TRBD2 matches 9 bases. The V segment lost 2 bases and the J segment 6 bases; nucleotides outside the gene matches: 9. Germline V gives CDR1 SGHRS, CDR2 YFSETQ. The CDR3 spans 15 residues. CDR3 in amino acids: CASSFDERGEREQYF. The CDR3 region has the DNA TGCGCCAGCAGCTTCGACGAGCGGGGGGAGCGCGAGCAGTACTTC.

Notes on this clonotype: No conserved phenylalanine or tryptophan ends this CDR3, so it is likely a read error. The limits of the CDR3 on the DNA are not certain, so only TCRdb's listed CDR3 is given. This chain links TRBV29-1 with TRBJ1-1; TRBD1, the D gene given by the table, was not confirmed from the DNA. In germline, CDR1 is SQVTM, CDR2 ANQGSEA. The CDR3 contains 8 residues when both ends are counted. CDR3 sequence: CSVSTGHS.

In its sample, this clonotype was seen many times. The chain uses TRBV5-5 and TRBJ1-2; a possible D gene is TRBD1 (6 bases). The CDR3 is 14 residues long. Germline-derived CDR1 and CDR2 are SGHKS and YYEKEE (reference sequence). V was pared by 2 bases and J by 2 bases, with 10 bases between. This chain's CDR3 is CASSFWDTNYGYTF. CDR3 DNA: TGTGCCAGCAGCTTCTGGGACACAAACTATGGCTACACCTTC.

V and J are TRBV28 and TRBJ2-7; no firm D call. The germline V and J ends were trimmed by 0 bases and 6 bases, with 12 bases remaining between them. There are 14 residues in the CDR3. Germline V lookup: CDR1 MDHEN, CDR2 SYDVKM. The CDR3 sequence: CASSLWLGRSEQYF. CDR3 nucleotide sequence: TGTGCCAGCAGTTTATGGCTAGGTAGGAGCGAGCAGTACTTC.

CDR3 residues: CASRLRGAGGYTF. As DNA, the CDR3 is TGTGCCAGCAGGTTACGGGGGGCCGGTGGCTACACCTTC. The chain combines TRBV6-5 with TRBJ1-2; D may be TRBD1 (6 bases). Between the trimmed V and J ends, which lost 6 bases and 7 bases, there was a span of 15 bases. The CDR3 spans 13 residues. In germline, CDR1 is MNHEY, CDR2 SVGAGI.

In regard to this clonotype: Sequence at one end of the junction differs from germline and may be a read error. V is TRBV2 and J is TRBJ1-6; D not certain. Germline assignment: CDR1 SNHLY and CDR2 FYNNEI. This CDR3 comprises 11 residues. In nucleotides, the CDR3 is TGCGCCAGCACATTGAATTCACCCCTCCACTTT. As protein: CASTLNSPLHF.

This clonotype was recorded once. A much larger clone lies a single base off, so this may be a read error. V gene TRBV5-1 combines with J gene TRBJ1-3; no firm D call. Per germline, CDR1 SGHRS and CDR2 YFSETQ. This CDR3 contains 16 residues. Here the CDR3 DNA reads TGCGCCAGCAGCTTGGGGATAACAGCCTCTGGAAACACCCTATATTTT. Translating gives CASSLGITASGNTLYF.

V gene TRBV5-1 combines with J gene TRBJ1-1; TRBD1 matches at 7 bases. This CDR3 region has 14 residues. Germline CDR1 is SGHRS and CDR2 is YFSETQ. Trimming removed 0 bases from V and 5 bases from J; junction bases left unmatched: 4. The CDR3: CASSLEGQLTEAFF. The CDR3 region has the DNA TGCGCCAGCAGCTTGGAGGGACAGTTGACTGAAGCTTTCTTT.

This clonotype was seen only a few times. The chain joins TRBV5-8 to TRBJ1-5; TRBD1 is a possible D gene (5 bases). The V gene's germline CDR1 is SGHTS and CDR2 YDEGEE. This CDR3 region has 14 residues. The ends were cut back, 2 bases at V and 7 bases at J, with 13 bases in the middle. CDR3 nucleotide sequence: TGTGCCAGCAGCTTCCAGGGAGGCCGGCAGCCCCAGCATTTT. This translates into CASSFQGGRQPQHF.

The chain recombines TRBV29-1 with TRBJ1-5; 10 bases are a match to TRBD1. CDR1 is SQVTM, CDR2 ANQGSEA, per germline. The CDR3 extends over 15 amino acids. With 7 bases clipped from V and 1 base from J, the junction kept 7 bases outside the gene matches. The CDR3 loop is CSASTGGASNQPQHF. The CDR3 nucleotides read TGCAGCGCCTCGACAGGGGGCGCGAGCAATCAGCCCCAGCATTTT.

J is TRBJ2-7 and V is TRBV2; D unresolved. V lost 7 bases and J lost 6, with 16 bases in between. The CDR3 extends over 13 amino acids. CDR1 is SNHLY and CDR2 is FYNNEI in the germline V gene. CDR3 in amino acids: CASILTEYGEQYF. The DNA of the CDR3 is TGTGCCAGCATCTTAACTGAGTACGGCGAGCAGTACTTC.

J is TRBJ2-7 and V is TRBV2, with 10 nucleotides matching TRBD2. The ends lost 4 bases at V and 7 bases at J; junction bases unmatched: 7. Germline lookup yields CDR1 SNHLY and CDR2 FYNNEI. This CDR3 region has 14 residues. This CDR3 reads CASSGALAGVEQYF. CDR3 nucleotide sequence: TGTGCCAGCAGTGGGGCGCTAGCGGGAGTTGAGCAGTACTTC. The whole variable domain, filled in from reference TRBV2 and TRBJ2-7, reads EPEVTQTPSHQVTQMGQEVILRCVPISNHLYFYWYRQILGQKVEFLVSFYNNEISEKSEIFDDQFSVERPDGSNFTLKIRSTKLEDSAMYFCASSGALAGVEQYFGPGTRLTVT.

This clonotype was recorded only once. V is TRBV10-3 and J is TRBJ1-1, with 7 nucleotides matching TRBD1. With V trimmed by 3 bases and J by 5 bases, 3 bases remained unmatched. Germline loops: CDR1 ENHRY, CDR2 SYGVKD. The CDR3 totals 13 residues. CDR3 protein: CAISEGGRTEAFF. The CDR3 nucleotides read TGTGCCATCAGTGAAGGGGGCCGGACTGAAGCTTTCTTT.

Many counts were recorded for this clonotype. The genes are TRBV7-2 and TRBJ2-7; D is ambiguous. Germline CDR1 and CDR2: SGHTA and FQGNSA. The V gene lost 7 bases and the J gene lost 4 bases, with 14 bases spanning the gap. This CDR3 spans 13 amino acids. CDR3 sequence: CASTKDHAYEQYF. The DNA of the CDR3 is TGTGCCAGCACCAAAGACCATGCGTACGAGCAGTACTTC. Full variable domain (rest looked up from reference TRBV7-2 and TRBJ2-7): GAGVSQSPSNKVTEKGKDVELRCDPISGHTALYWYRQSLGQGLEFLIYFQGNSAPDKSGLPSDRFSAERTGGSVSTLTIQRTQQEDSAVYLCASTKDHAYEQYFGPGTRLTVT.

At least ten counts were recorded for this clonotype. The chain combines TRBV5-8 with TRBJ1-6; 10 nucleotides line up with TRBD1. Germline trimming cut 5 bases from V and 8 bases from J; bases unmatched to any gene: 1. CDR1 SGHTS and CDR2 YDEGEE come from the germline V gene. This CDR3 is built from 13 residues. The CDR3: CASSDRGHSPLHF. CDR3 coding DNA: TGTGCCAGCAGTGACAGGGGGCATTCACCCCTCCACTTT.

This clonotype has at least ten counts. The gene calls are TRBV20-1 and TRBJ2-7, with 7 bases identical to TRBD2. This CDR3 has 13 amino acids. J gave up 3 bases and V 3 bases, and 5 bases lay outside the gene matches. Germline CDR1 DFQATT, CDR2 SNEGSKA (reference sequence). CDR3 DNA: TGCAGTGCTAGTGGCGCGGGAGTCTACGAGCAGTACTTC. Amino acid sequence: CSASGAGVYEQYF.